These 17 T cell receptor beta chains share one sample of origin, sequenced in a study of T-cell memory formation after mild COVID-19. TCRdb reanalysed the 5' RACE reads using MiXCR and keeps one entry per CDR3 protein. The sample lists hundreds of thousands of distinct CDR3 sequences; over 25% were seen once. The sample comprised PBMCs or a T cell subset sorted from them (not recorded which). These receptors were taken from an adult woman who had mild COVID-19 (a few samples of this study predate the infection). Cell type and time point are not known.

V and J are TRBV5-4 and TRBJ2-2; TRBD2 matches at 8 bases. J lost 0 bases, V lost 4 bases, and 8 bases had no gene match. From germline, CDR1 is SGHNT and CDR2 YYREEE (reference sequence). The CDR3 loop spans 17 amino acids. Here the CDR3 DNA reads TGTGCCAGCAGCCGACCGGGGGGGGCAGCGAACACCGGGGAGCTGTTTTTT. This gives the protein CASSRPGGAANTGELFF.

This clonotype was counted ten times or more. This chain connects TRBV5-1 to TRBJ2-1; D remains ambiguous. The V end was cut by 1 base, the J end by 2 bases, with 13 bases between. The CDR3 totals 16 residues. The germline V gene encodes CDR1 SGHRS and CDR2 YFSETQ. The CDR3 here is CASSLRVSGTYNEQFF. For the CDR3, the DNA is TGCGCCAGCAGCTTGCGGGTTAGTGGGACCTACAATGAGCAGTTCTTC.

This clonotype showed up just a few times. V is TRBV20-1 and J is TRBJ1-5, with D possibly TRBD1 on 6 matching bases. Germline assignment: CDR1 DFQATT and CDR2 SNEGSKA (reference sequence). The CDR3 extends over 12 amino acids. V lost 6 bases to trimming and J lost 3 bases, with 9 bases between them. CDR3 protein: CSAVGANQPQHF. CDR3 DNA sequence: TGCAGTGCGGTGGGGGCCAATCAGCCCCAGCATTTT.

This chain links TRBV19 with TRBJ2-7; no clear D gene. Germline V gives CDR1 LNHDA, CDR2 SQIVND (reference sequence). The CDR3 is 8 amino acids. This CDR3 reads CRLREQYF. CDR3 in DNA: TGTCGGCTGAGGGAGCAGTACTTC.

The rearrangement uses TRBV6-2 or TRBV6-3 and TRBJ2-1; D tentatively fits TRBD1 or TRBD2 (5 bases each). Trimming removed 4 bases at V and 5 bases at J, with 18 bases between. The CDR3 consists of 16 residues. CDR1 and CDR2 from the germline V gene are MNHEY and SVGEGT. The CDR3: CASSSRGSVMNNEQFF. CDR3 in DNA: TGTGCCAGCAGTTCGAGGGGATCAGTTATGAACAATGAGCAGTTCTTC.

The gene calls are TRBV7-9 and TRBJ2-7; possible D gene TRBD1, 6 bases. Trimming stripped 8 bases from V and 3 bases from J, with 20 bases between. The CDR3 is made up of 15 amino acids. CDR1 SEHNR and CDR2 FQNEAQ come from the germline V gene (reference sequence). The CDR3 region is CASVTVTGFDYEQYF. In DNA, the CDR3 is TGTGCCAGCGTAACCGTGACAGGTTTCGACTACGAGCAGTACTTC.

This clonotype was counted a few times. V gene TRBV5-1 combines with J gene TRBJ2-5; D call uncertain. Per germline, CDR1 SGHRS and CDR2 YFSETQ. V lost 5 bases and J 2 bases, leaving 10 bases between the germline ends. The CDR3 extends over 13 amino acids. The CDR3: CASRLVGQETQYF. In DNA form, the CDR3 reads TGCGCCAGCAGATTAGTAGGGCAAGAGACCCAGTACTTC.

CDR3: CSASRSGLYNEQFF. DNA for the CDR3: TGCAGTGCTAGTCGTTCGGGCCTATACAATGAGCAGTTCTTC. The genes are TRBV20-1 and TRBJ2-1; D not certain. The CDR3 runs to 14 residues. The V end was cut by 3 bases, the J end by 4 bases, with 13 bases between. CDR1 is DFQATT, CDR2 SNEGSKA, per germline (reference sequence).

This sequence joins TRBV6-6 and TRBJ2-1; D is possibly TRBD2 (6 bases). There are 16 residues in the CDR3. V gave up 6 bases and J gave up 4 bases, with 19 bases separating them. From germline, CDR1 is MNHNY and CDR2 SVGAGI (reference sequence). CDR3 region: CASSNGGRGAYNEQFF. CDR3 nucleotides: TGTGCCAGCAGCAACGGGGGACGGGGAGCTTACAATGAGCAGTTCTTC.

This clonotype was seen many times. V usage is TRBV29-1 and J usage is TRBJ1-2; the D gene is possibly TRBD1 (5 bases). Germline-derived CDR1 and CDR2 are SQVTM and ANQGSEA. Trimming took off 0 bases at V and 8 bases at J, with 13 bases between the two ends. The CDR3 consists of 13 residues. The CDR3 nucleotides are TGCAGCGTTGAAGATCTTCACCAGGGAGGCTACACCTTC. Residues: CSVEDLHQGGYTF. The full variable domain, in which reference TRBV29-1 and TRBJ1-2 provide the parts outside the CDR3, is SAVISQKPSRDICQRGTSLTIQCQVDSQVTMMFWYRQQPGQSLTLIATANQGSEATYESGFVIDKFPISRPNLTFSTLTVSNMSPEDSSIYLCSVEDLHQGGYTFGSGTRLTVV.

V and J are TRBV29-1 and TRBJ2-7, with a weak D call TRBD1 (5 bases). Germline CDR1 and CDR2: SQVTM and ANQGSEA. Between the trimmed V and J ends, which lost 4 bases and 5 bases, there was a span of 15 bases. The CDR3 totals 13 residues. CDR3 loop: CSVVPVNRNEQYF. DNA of the CDR3: TGCAGCGTTGTCCCTGTGAACAGGAACGAGCAGTACTTC.

This clonotype was detected only a few times. The V gene is TRBV5-1, the J gene TRBJ2-7; D is unclear. The germline V gene has CDR1 SGHRS and CDR2 YFSETQ. CDR3 length equals 16 residues. The V end was cut by 2 bases, the J end by 0 bases, with 15 bases between. The CDR3 protein is CASSFEAVVSSYEQYF. The CDR3 DNA sequence: TGCGCCAGCAGCTTTGAGGCTGTGGTTAGCTCCTACGAGCAGTACTTC.

This clonotype showed up just a few times. This chain uses TRBV15 with TRBJ2-4; D remains unclear. The CDR3 is made up of 12 amino acids. Trimming took off 0 bases at V and 12 bases at J, with 9 bases between the two ends. Germline V CDR1 and CDR2: LNHNV, YYDKDF (reference sequence). For the CDR3, the DNA is TGTGCCACCAGCAGAGATCGGACGTCTCAGTACTTC. Translated, it gives CATSRDRTSQYF. Combining the CDR3 with reference TRBV15 and TRBJ2-4 gives the whole variable domain DAMVIQNPRYQVTQFGKPVTLSCSQTLNHNVMYWYQQKSSQAPKLLFHYYDKDFNNEADTPDNFQSRRPNTSFCFLDIRSPGLGDTAMYLCATSRDRTSQYFGAGTRLSVL.

This chain uses TRBV3-1 with TRBJ2-7, with a tentative D call TRBD1 (5 bases). Germline V gene lookup returns CDR1 LGHDT and CDR2 YNNKEL (reference sequence). The CDR3 has 15 residues. Trimming shortened V by 1 base and J by 2 bases, and 12 bases separated the two germline ends. CDR3 region: CASSQVVGPAYEQYF. The CDR3 nucleotides read TGTGCCAGCAGCCAAGTCGTGGGGCCGGCCTACGAGCAGTACTTC.

In its sample, this clonotype was seen a few times. V gene TRBV7-2 combines with J gene TRBJ2-4, with 12 bases aligning to TRBD1. V lost 2 bases and J lost 1; bases outside the gene matches: 9. Looked up from germline, CDR1 is SGHTA and CDR2 is FQGNSA. The CDR3 totals 19 residues. The CDR3 DNA is TGTGCCAGCAGCTTACACCGGGACAGGGGGCAGGGGGCCAAAAACATTCAGTACTTC. As protein: CASSLHRDRGQGAKNIQYF.

The rearrangement uses TRBV7-9 and TRBJ2-7, with no clear D. The CDR3 loop spans 12 amino acids. In germline, CDR1 is SEHNR, CDR2 FQNEAQ (reference sequence). Trimming took 0 bases from V and 4 from J, leaving 4 bases between them. The CDR3 DNA reads TGTGCCAGCAGCTTAGCTATTTACGAGCAGTACTTC. This gives the protein CASSLAIYEQYF.

The chain employs TRBV7-6 and TRBJ2-1; no reliable D call. With 1 base removed from V and 6 bases from J, the gap between germline ends came to 13 bases. This CDR3 is built from 15 residues. CDR1 is SGHVS and CDR2 is FNYEAQ in the germline V gene. The CDR3, as DNA: TGTGCCAGCAGCTTAGTAAACGTAAGAAGCAATGAGCAGTTCTTC. The encoded protein is CASSLVNVRSNEQFF.